The rows below give T cell receptor beta chains drawn from one sample of a study of shared clonotypes between healthy human individuals. The table came from immunoSEQ multiplex PCR; TCRdb's copy has only in-frame clones and leaves some out. Here the sample spans hundreds of thousands of clones, around 92% being singletons. The sample taken for sequencing was naive CD8+ T cells sorted from blood. These receptors came from a man aged 25 to 40 in good health. CDR3s include the opening cysteine and the closing phenylalanine or tryptophan. The D gene is left open where the match is weak. Clone size is not always given. Where it is, it says once, few, many or a class for expanded clones.

j_call | d_call | clone_size | v_call | cdr3_length | cdr3_nt | cdr3_aa
TRBJ2-3 | TRBD2 | . | TRBV6-5 | 15 | TGTGCCAGCAGATTTACTAGCGGGGGTGCAGATACGCAGTATTTT | CASRFTSGGADTQYF
TRBJ2-7 | . | . | TRBV15 | 15 | TGTGCCACCAGCAGAGGAAGAGGGAAAGCCTACGAGCAGTACTTC | CATSRGRGKAYEQYF
TRBJ1-1 | . | . | TRBV7-9 | 12 | TGTGCCACCACAGGGCGGGTCATTGAAGCTTTCTTT | CATTGRVIEAFF
TRBJ2-1 | . | . | TRBV5-1 | 16 | TGCGCCAGCAGCTTGAATGGTGGGGAACTTGACAATGAGCAGTTCTTC | CASSLNGGELDNEQFF
TRBJ1-2 | . | . | TRBV2 | 14 | TGTGCCAGCAGTGAAGGGTCAGGAAGATATGGCTACACCTTC | CASSEGSGRYGYTF
TRBJ2-1 | TRBD2 | . | TRBV9 | 16 | TGTGCCAGCAGCGTAGGGGCTAGCGGGAGGAGCGTCGAGCAGTTCTTC | CASSVGASGRSVEQFF
TRBJ2-7 | TRBD1 | . | TRBV7-9 | 15 | TGTGCCAGCAGCTTAGCATGGGACAGGGCCTACGAGCAGTACTTC | CASSLAWDRAYEQYF
TRBJ2-1 | TRBD2 | . | TRBV6-5 | 15 | TGTGCCAGCAGTCTACTAGCGGGACTCGACAATGAGCAGTTCTTC | CASSLLAGLDNEQFF
TRBJ1-2 | TRBD1 | . | TRBV9 | 14 | TGTGCCAGCAGCGTAGGGGACAGGGCCTATGGCTACACCTTC | CASSVGDRAYGYTF
TRBJ2-2 | TRBD2 | . | TRBV9 | 19 | TGTGCCAGCAGCGTTTCAGGACTAGCGGGAGGGCTGGGTACCGGGGAGCTGTTTTTT | CASSVSGLAGGLGTGELFF
TRBJ1-1 | TRBD1 | . | TRBV7-8 | 14 | TGTGCCAGCAGCGCGAGCTCAGGGGGCACTGAAGCTTTCTTT | CASSASSGGTEAFF
TRBJ2-1 | TRBD2 | . | TRBV7-6 | 16 | TGTGCCAGCAGCTTAGGTGGGCTAGCGGGAGGTAATGAGCAGTTCTTC | CASSLGGLAGGNEQFF
TRBJ2-2 | . | . | TRBV5-1 | 17 | TGCGCCAGCAGCTTGAGTACCACGGGAGTTAACACCGGGGAGCTGTTTTTT | CASSLSTTGVNTGELFF
TRBJ2-1 | . | . | TRBV9 | 16 | TGTGCCAGCAGCGGGGGTGGGGCGGAGTTACACAATGAGCAGTTCTTC | CASSGGGAELHNEQFF
TRBJ1-1 | . | . | TRBV5-6 | 15 | TGTGCCAGCAGCTTGGCCGTCGCAGGGAGCTTTCGAGCTTTCTTT | CASSLAVAGSFRAFF
TRBJ2-7 | TRBD2 | . | TRBV7-9 | 15 | TGTGCCAGCGTGGGGGGGCTAGCGGGAACCTACGAGCAGTACTTC | CASVGGLAGTYEQYF
TRBJ2-7 | . | . | TRBV27 | 13 | TGTGCCAGCAGTCTCTCGCGGTCTTACGAGCAGTACTTC | CASSLSRSYEQYF
TRBJ1-1 | . | . | TRBV10-3 | 14 | TGTGCCATCGCCGGGGAGGGGTCGTTCACTGAAGCTTTCTTT | CAIAGEGSFTEAFF
TRBJ1-2 | . | . | TRBV19 | 14 | TGTGCCAGTAGTACGGGCCAAGGAGGTAGGGGCTACACCTTC | CASSTGQGGRGYTF
TRBJ2-5 | TRBD2 | . | TRBV11-2 | 14 | TGTGCCAGCACCTCCTCGGGAGGAATGGAGACCCAGTACTTC | CASTSSGGMETQYF
TRBJ2-7 | . | . | TRBV28 | 15 | TGTGCCACCAGAGCAGGTCAGGGAAAGGCCGTCGAGCAGTACTTC | CATRAGQGKAVEQYF
TRBJ2-1 | . | . | TRBV5-6 | 13 | TGTGCCAGCAGCTTACGGACAGTCAATGAGCAGTTCTTC | CASSLRTVNEQFF
TRBJ2-7 | . | . | TRBV9 | 14 | TGTGCCAGCAGTCTAACGCTCGGATCCTACGAGCAGTACTTC | CASSLTLGSYEQYF
TRBJ2-1 | . | . | TRBV5-1 | 15 | TGCGCCAGCAGCCCACTAGCTGGGTCGTACAATGAGCAGTTCTTC | CASSPLAGSYNEQFF
TRBJ2-7 | . | . | TRBV13 | 14 | TGTGCCAGCAGCCCCGGGACCCCAGCCTACGAGCAGTACTTC | CASSPGTPAYEQYF
TRBJ1-2 | . | . | TRBV7-8 | 11 | TGTGCCACCCTCGGGGGAGGCGGCTACACCTTC | CATLGGGGYTF
TRBJ2-3 | TRBD2 | . | TRBV27 | 14 | TGTGCCAGCCGCATCGGGACTAGCGGGGAAACGCAGTATTTT | CASRIGTSGETQYF
TRBJ2-7 | TRBD1 | . | TRBV6-5 | 15 | TGTGCCAGCAGTTACTCAGCGGACAGGGCCTACGAGCAGTACTTC | CASSYSADRAYEQYF
TRBJ2-3 | . | . | TRBV6-5 | 13 | TGTGCCAGTGTAGAGGGGGTCACAGATACGCAGTATTTT | CASVEGVTDTQYF
TRBJ2-3 | . | . | TRBV7-2 | 14 | TGTGCCAGCAGCAAAGAGGGGACCACAGATACGCAGTATTTT | CASSKEGTTDTQYF
TRBJ1-2 | . | once | TRBV28 | 16 | TGTGCCAGCAGAGCTCCCGCGCAGGTGGCCATCTATGGCTACACCTTC | CASRAPAQVAIYGYTF
TRBJ2-1 | . | once | TRBV9 | 11 | TGTGCCAGCAGCGTAAGAACAGGGCGGTTCTTC | CASSVRTGRFF